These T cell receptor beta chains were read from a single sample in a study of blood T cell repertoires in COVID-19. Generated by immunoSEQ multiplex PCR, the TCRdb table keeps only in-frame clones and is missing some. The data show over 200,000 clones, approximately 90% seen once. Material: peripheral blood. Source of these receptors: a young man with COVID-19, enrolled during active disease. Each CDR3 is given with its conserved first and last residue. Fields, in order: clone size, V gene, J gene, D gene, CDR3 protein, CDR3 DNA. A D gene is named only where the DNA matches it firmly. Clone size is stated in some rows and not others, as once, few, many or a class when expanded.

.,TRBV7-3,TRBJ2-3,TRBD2,CASSSVAGASTDTQYF,TGTGCCAGCAGCTCCGTAGCGGGGGCTAGCACAGATACGCAGTATTTT
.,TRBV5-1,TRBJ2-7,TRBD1,CASSPGQNYEQYF,TGCGCCAGCAGTCCGGGACAGAACTACGAGCAGTACTTC
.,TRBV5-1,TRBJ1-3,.,CASRRELGNTIYF,TGCGCCAGCAGGCGAGAGCTCGGAAACACCATATATTTT
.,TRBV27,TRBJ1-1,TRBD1,CASSFRGTGEAFF,TGTGCCAGCAGTTTTAGGGGGACAGGGGAAGCTTTCTTT
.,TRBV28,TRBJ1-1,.,CASSSPGGGRGTEAFF,TGTGCCAGCAGTTCCCCCGGGGGGGGTCGGGGCACTGAAGCTTTCTTT
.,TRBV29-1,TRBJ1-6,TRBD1,CSGSQGDNSPLHF,TGCAGCGGATCACAGGGGGATAATTCACCCCTCCACTTT
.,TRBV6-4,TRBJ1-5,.,CASSGIGLGDIGNQPQHF,TGTGCCAGCAGTGGGATAGGTCTGGGAGATATCGGCAATCAGCCCCAGCATTTT
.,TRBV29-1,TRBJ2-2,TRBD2,CSVASPGLAHNTGELFF,TGCAGCGTTGCTAGCCCGGGACTAGCACATAACACCGGGGAGCTGTTTTTT
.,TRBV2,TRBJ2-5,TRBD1,CASSENRGETQYF,TGTGCCAGCAGTGAAAACAGGGGAGAGACCCAGTACTTC
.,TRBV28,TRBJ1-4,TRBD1,CASSLGQGWEKLFF,TGTGCCAGCAGTTTGGGACAGGGGTGGGAAAAACTGTTTTTT
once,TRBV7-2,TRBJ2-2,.,CASSAQGSGGELFF,TGTGCCAGCAGCGCCCAGGGGAGCGGCGGGGAGCTGTTTTTT
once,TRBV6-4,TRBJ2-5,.,CAIRGGYRGGVKTQYF,TGTGCCATCCGAGGAGGGTATAGAGGTGGGGTAAAGACCCAGTACTTC
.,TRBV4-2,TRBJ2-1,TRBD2,CASSQESGTSSYNEQFF,TGTGCCAGCAGCCAAGAATCCGGGACTAGCTCCTACAATGAGCAGTTCTTC
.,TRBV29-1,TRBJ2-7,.,CSVVNRDPYEQYF,TGCAGCGTTGTGAACAGGGATCCCTACGAGCAGTACTTC
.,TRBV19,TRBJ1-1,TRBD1,CASSIDNRGRGTEAFF,TGTGCCAGTAGTATAGATAACAGGGGGCGCGGGACTGAAGCTTTCTTT
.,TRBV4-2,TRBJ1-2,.,CASSQDYPTGLANYGYTF,TGTGCCAGCAGCCAAGATTACCCGACAGGTCTCGCTAACTATGGCTACACCTTC
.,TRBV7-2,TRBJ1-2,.,CASGGGYTF,TGTGCCAGCGGGGGCGGCTACACCTTC
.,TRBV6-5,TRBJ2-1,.,CASSYDRVNEQFF,TGTGCCAGCAGTTACGACCGGGTCAATGAGCAGTTCTTC
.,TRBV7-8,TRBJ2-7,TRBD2,CASSSPTSGSSGYEQYF,TGTGCCAGCAGCTCCCCGACTAGCGGGAGTTCTGGCTACGAGCAGTACTTC
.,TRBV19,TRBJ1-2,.,CASITTGEANYGYTF,TGTGCCAGTATCACAACAGGAGAAGCTAACTATGGCTACACCTTC
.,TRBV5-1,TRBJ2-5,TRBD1,CASSGGQGQETQYF,TGCGCCAGCAGCGGGGGACAGGGGCAAGAGACCCAGTACTTC
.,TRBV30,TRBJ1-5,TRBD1,CAWSVGTVSQPQHF,TGTGCCTGGAGTGTAGGGACAGTGAGTCAGCCCCAGCATTTT
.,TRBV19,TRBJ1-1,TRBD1,CASSIWVRGRGTEAFF,TGTGCCAGTAGTATCTGGGTCAGGGGGCGAGGCACTGAAGCTTTCTTT
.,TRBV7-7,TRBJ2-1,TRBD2,CASSLGGSSGGNEQFF,TGTGCCAGCAGCTTAGGTGGTTCTAGCGGGGGGAATGAGCAGTTCTTC
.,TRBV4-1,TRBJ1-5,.,CASSQEGVNSNQPQHF,TGCGCCAGCAGCCAAGAAGGGGTAAATAGCAATCAGCCCCAGCATTTT
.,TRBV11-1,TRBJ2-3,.,CASSLGPTSTDTQYF,TGTGCCAGCAGCTTAGGTCCGACTAGCACAGATACGCAGTATTTT
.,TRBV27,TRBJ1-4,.,CASRTPGRPAKLFF,TGTGCCAGCAGGACCCCGGGAAGGCCCGCAAAACTGTTTTTT
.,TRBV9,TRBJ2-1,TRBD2,CASSVARTSGAGEQFF,TGTGCCAGCAGCGTAGCTAGGACTAGCGGGGCGGGTGAGCAGTTCTTC
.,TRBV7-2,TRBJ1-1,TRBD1,CASSLGTGLTEAFF,TGTGCCAGCAGCTTGGGGACAGGGTTAACTGAAGCTTTCTTT
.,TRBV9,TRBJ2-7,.,CASSAGDYEQYF,TGTGCCAGCAGCGCCGGGGACTACGAGCAGTACTTC
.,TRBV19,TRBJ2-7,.,CASSISTDTYEQYF,TGTGCCAGTAGTATAAGCACAGACACCTACGAGCAGTACTTC
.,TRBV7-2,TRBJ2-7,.,CASSLVGTSYEQYF,TGTGCCAGCAGCTTAGTGGGGACTTCCTACGAGCAGTACTTC
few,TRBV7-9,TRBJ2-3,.,CASSLIVGADTQYF,TGTGCCAGCAGCTTGATCGTAGGAGCAGATACGCAGTATTTT
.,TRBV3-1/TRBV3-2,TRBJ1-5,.,CASSQVGGSGQPQHF,TGTGCCAGCAGCCAAGTGGGGGGAAGTGGCCAGCCCCAGCATTTT
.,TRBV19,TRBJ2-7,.,CASSILGGEQYF,TGTGCCAGTAGTATATTGGGGGGCGAGCAGTACTTC
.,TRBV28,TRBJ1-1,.,CASNLQGRAFF,TGTGCCAGCAACCTACAGGGTAGGGCTTTCTTT
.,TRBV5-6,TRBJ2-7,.,CASSSTTSYEQYF,TGTGCCAGCAGCTCCACCACTAGCTACGAGCAGTACTTC
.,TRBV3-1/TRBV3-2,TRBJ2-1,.,CAIGPPSSYNEQFF,TGTGCCATTGGGCCCCCGAGCTCCTACAATGAGCAGTTCTTC
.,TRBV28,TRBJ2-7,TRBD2,CASSFGGGGAPYEQYF,TGTGCCAGCAGTTTTGGGGGCGGGGGGGCGCCCTACGAGCAGTACTTC
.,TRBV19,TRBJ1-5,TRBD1,CASSRDSFNQPQHF,TGTGCCAGTAGCAGGGACAGCTTTAATCAGCCCCAGCATTTT
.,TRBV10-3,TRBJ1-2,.,CAITGLTNYGYTF,TGTGCCATCACCGGACTTACTAACTATGGCTACACCTTC
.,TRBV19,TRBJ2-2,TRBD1,CASSISAGGSTFTGELFF,TGTGCCAGTAGTATATCTGCAGGGGGCTCTACTTTCACCGGGGAGCTGTTTTTT
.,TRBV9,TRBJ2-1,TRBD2,CASSVAGGRRNEQFF,TGTGCCAGCAGCGTAGCCGGCGGGAGGAGGAATGAGCAGTTCTTC
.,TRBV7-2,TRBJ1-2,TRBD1,CASSHQPEQQGARDYGYTF,TGTGCCAGCAGCCACCAGCCGGAGCAACAGGGGGCGCGAGACTATGGCTACACCTTC
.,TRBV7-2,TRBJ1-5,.,CASSLGSALGQPQHF,TGTGCCAGCAGCTTAGGGTCGGCCCTAGGTCAGCCCCAGCATTTT
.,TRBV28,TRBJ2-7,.,CASSSLLTRLMGSEQYF,TGTGCCAGCAGTTCCCTCTTGACTCGACTAATGGGCTCCGAGCAGTACTTC
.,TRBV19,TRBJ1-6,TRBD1,CASTLGQDNSPLHF,TGTGCCAGTACCCTGGGACAGGATAATTCACCCCTCCACTTT
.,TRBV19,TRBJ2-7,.,CASSIYSASSYEQYF,TGTGCCAGTAGTATATATTCTGCGAGCTCCTACGAGCAGTACTTC
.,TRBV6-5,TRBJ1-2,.,CASSYSSYGYTF,TGTGCCAGCAGTTACTCTAGCTATGGCTACACCTTC
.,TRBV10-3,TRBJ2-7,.,CAIGDTTYEQYF,TGTGCCATCGGGGACACCACCTACGAGCAGTACTTC